The clone carrying this T cell receptor beta chain was seen ten or more times. This sample is part of a study of neurological immune-mediated disorders. CDR3 size: 15 residues. In germline, CDR1 is DFQATT, CDR2 SNEGSKA (reference sequence). Trimming removed 0 bases from V and 3 bases from J, with 9 bases in between. One entry per CDR3 protein results from TCRdb running MiXCR on the 5' RACE reads. This table has around 44,000 distinct CDR3 sequences, 2% to 3% appearing once. The TCR originated in a man aged 30 to 45 with multiple sclerosis. Material for sequencing was PBMCs. The chain carries TRBV20-1 and TRBJ1-6; D is ambiguous. The DNA of the CDR3 is TGCAGTGCTAGAGATTCTACCCGCTATAATTCACCCCTCCACTTT. Its protein is CSARDSTRYNSPLHF.